This paragraph covers one TCR beta chain sequence. The sample carries other DNA sequences with the same CDR3. Germline lookup yields CDR1 MNHEY and CDR2 SMNVEV (reference sequence). The CDR3 is made up of 13 amino acids. Between the trimmed V and J ends, which lost 1 base and 1 base, there was a span of 4 bases. This specimen belongs to a study of CD8+ T cells in alopecia areata. Background on the study: Tofacitinib administration to treated patients was oral, at 5 to 10 mg twice daily.

Sequencing templates came from extracted RNA that was reverse transcribed into cDNA. Produced via immunoSEQ multiplex PCR; TCRdb's table is partial and in-frame only. The table includes over 100,000 clones, approximately 49% detected once. The sample was CD8+ T cells sorted from blood, taken at week 0. The receptor comes from a human donor with alopecia areata. The chain links TRBV27 to TRBJ2-5; D is unresolved. CDR3 region: CASSLWGQETQYF. CDR3 DNA: TGTGCCAGCAGTTTATGGGGCCAAGAGACCCAGTACTTC.